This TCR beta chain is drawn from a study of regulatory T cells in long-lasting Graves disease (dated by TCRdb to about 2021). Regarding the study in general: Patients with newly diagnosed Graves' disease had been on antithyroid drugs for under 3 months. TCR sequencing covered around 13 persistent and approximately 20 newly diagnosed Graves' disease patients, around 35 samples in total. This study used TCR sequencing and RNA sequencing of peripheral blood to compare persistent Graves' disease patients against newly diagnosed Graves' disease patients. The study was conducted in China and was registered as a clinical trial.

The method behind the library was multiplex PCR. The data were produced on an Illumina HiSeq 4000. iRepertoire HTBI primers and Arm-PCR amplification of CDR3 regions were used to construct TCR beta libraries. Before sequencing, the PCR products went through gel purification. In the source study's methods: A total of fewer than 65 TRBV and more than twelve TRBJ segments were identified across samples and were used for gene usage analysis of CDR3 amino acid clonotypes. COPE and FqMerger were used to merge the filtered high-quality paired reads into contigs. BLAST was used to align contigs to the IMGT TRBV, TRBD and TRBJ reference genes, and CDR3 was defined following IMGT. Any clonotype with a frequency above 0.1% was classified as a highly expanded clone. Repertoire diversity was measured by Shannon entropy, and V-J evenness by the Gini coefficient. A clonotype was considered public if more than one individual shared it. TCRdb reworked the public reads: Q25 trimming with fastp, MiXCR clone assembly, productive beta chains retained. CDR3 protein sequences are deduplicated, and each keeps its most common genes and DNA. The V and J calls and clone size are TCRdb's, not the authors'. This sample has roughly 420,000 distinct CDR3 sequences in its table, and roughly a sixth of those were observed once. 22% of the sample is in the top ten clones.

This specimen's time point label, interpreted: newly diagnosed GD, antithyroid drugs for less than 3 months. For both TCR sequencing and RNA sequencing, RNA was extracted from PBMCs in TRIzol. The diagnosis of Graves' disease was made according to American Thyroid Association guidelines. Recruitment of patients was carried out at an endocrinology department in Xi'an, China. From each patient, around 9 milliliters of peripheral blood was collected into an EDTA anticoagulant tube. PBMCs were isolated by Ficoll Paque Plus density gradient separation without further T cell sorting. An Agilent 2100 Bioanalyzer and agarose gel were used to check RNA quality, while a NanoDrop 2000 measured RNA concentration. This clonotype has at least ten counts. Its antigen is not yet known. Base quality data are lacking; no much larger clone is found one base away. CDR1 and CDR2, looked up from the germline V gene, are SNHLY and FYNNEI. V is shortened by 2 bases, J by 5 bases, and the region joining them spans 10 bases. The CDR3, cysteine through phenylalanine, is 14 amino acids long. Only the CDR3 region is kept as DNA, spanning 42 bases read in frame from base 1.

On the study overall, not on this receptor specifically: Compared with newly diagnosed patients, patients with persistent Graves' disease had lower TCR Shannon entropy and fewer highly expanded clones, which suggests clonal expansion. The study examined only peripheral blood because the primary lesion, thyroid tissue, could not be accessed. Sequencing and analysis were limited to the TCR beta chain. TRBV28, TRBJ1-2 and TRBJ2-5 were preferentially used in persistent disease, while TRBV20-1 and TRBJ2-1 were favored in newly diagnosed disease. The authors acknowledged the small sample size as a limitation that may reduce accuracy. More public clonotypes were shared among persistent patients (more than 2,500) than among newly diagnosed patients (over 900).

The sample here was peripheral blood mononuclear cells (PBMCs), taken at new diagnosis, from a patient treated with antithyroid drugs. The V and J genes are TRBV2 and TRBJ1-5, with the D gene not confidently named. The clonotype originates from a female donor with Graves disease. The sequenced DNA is TGTGCCAGCAGTGAATTAGGGTACGATCAGCCCCAGCATTTT. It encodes CASSELGYDQPQHF.